Listed below are T cell receptor beta chains from one sample, sequenced in a study of vaccination and CD4 T cells after COVID-19. These TCRs' antigens remain unknown. TCRdb itself ran the PCR reads through MiXCR, one entry per CDR3 protein. In the table there are about 5,500 distinct CDR3 sequences, about 40% of which are singletons. Sequenced: CD4+ T cells from blood, cultured in vitro. The receptor set was obtained from a human donor in good health. CDR3s include the opening cysteine and the closing phenylalanine or tryptophan. The D gene is left open where the match is weak. Some rows mark clone size as missing; the rest say once, few, many or name a class of expanded clone.

length: 13; V: TRBV5-1; D: -; J: TRBJ2-7; size: -; CDR3: CASSFRPVYEQYF; DNA: TGCGCCAGCAGCTTCAGGCCAGTCTACGAGCAGTACTTC
length: 14; V: TRBV12-5; D: -; J: TRBJ1-6; size: few; CDR3: CASGAQGVQSPLHF; DNA: TGTGCTAGTGGGGCACAGGGTGTTCAGTCACCCCTCCACTTT
length: 13; V: TRBV30; D: -; J: TRBJ1-5; size: few; CDR3: CAWSNRPNQPQHF; DNA: TGTGCCTGGAGCAACAGGCCTAATCAGCCCCAGCATTTT
length: 13; V: TRBV12-3/TRBV12-4; D: -; J: TRBJ1-5; size: -; CDR3: CASRPTLNQPQHF; DNA: TGTGCCAGCAGGCCCACCCTCAATCAGCCCCAGCATTTT
length: 13; V: TRBV14; D: TRBD1; J: TRBJ2-7; size: -; CDR3: CASSTQGAGEQYF; DNA: TGTGCCAGCAGCACTCAGGGGGCCGGCGAGCAGTACTTC
length: 13; V: TRBV30; D: -; J: TRBJ1-5; size: -; CDR3: CAWSVLPDQPQHF; DNA: TGTGCCTGGAGTGTACTGCCCGATCAGCCCCAGCATTTT
length: 13; V: TRBV2; D: TRBD1; J: TRBJ2-5; size: -; CDR3: CASSLGGWETQYF; DNA: TGTGCCAGCAGTCTAGGGGGCTGGGAGACCCAGTACTTC
length: 14; V: TRBV19; D: -; J: TRBJ1-6; size: -; CDR3: CASSMWQDNSPLHF; DNA: TGTGCCAGTAGTATGTGGCAGGACAATTCACCCCTCCACTTT
length: 16; V: TRBV5-1; D: -; J: TRBJ2-3; size: -; CDR3: CASSPLGRGWTDTQYF; DNA: TGCGCCAGCAGCCCTCTGGGCCGTGGTTGGACAGATACGCAGTATTTT
length: 13; V: TRBV27; D: -; J: TRBJ1-1; size: -; CDR3: CASRTGQPTEAFF; DNA: TGTGCCAGCAGAACTGGGCAGCCTACTGAAGCTTTCTTT
length: 16; V: TRBV6-1; D: -; J: TRBJ2-7; size: -; CDR3: CASSPTELRSSYEQYF; DNA: TGTGCCAGCAGTCCAACAGAACTCAGGAGCTCCTACGAGCAGTACTTC
length: 13; V: TRBV6-4; D: -; J: TRBJ2-3; size: few; CDR3: CASSAGSTDTQYF; DNA: TGTGCCAGCAGTGCGGGTAGCACAGATACGCAGTATTTT
length: 14; V: TRBV5-1; D: -; J: TRBJ1-1; size: -; CDR3: CASRGRYPGTEAFF; DNA: TGCGCCAGCAGAGGTCGGTACCCAGGGACTGAAGCTTTCTTT
length: 17; V: TRBV4-2; D: -; J: TRBJ1-3; size: -; CDR3: CASSQDIRGGSGNTIYF; DNA: TGTGCCAGCAGCCAAGATATTCGGGGGGGCTCTGGAAACACCATATATTTT
length: 16; V: TRBV5-1; D: TRBD2; J: TRBJ2-3; size: -; CDR3: CASSPGLAGSTDTQYF; DNA: TGCGCCAGCAGCCCGGGACTAGCGGGGAGCACAGATACGCAGTATTTT
length: 13; V: TRBV12-3/TRBV12-4; D: -; J: TRBJ1-1; size: -; CDR3: CASTRVRDTEAFF; DNA: TGTGCCAGCACCCGTGTCCGTGACACTGAAGCTTTCTTT
length: 15; V: TRBV7-6; D: TRBD1; J: TRBJ2-1; size: -; CDR3: CASSPSGQGFHEQFF; DNA: TGTGCCAGCAGCCCTTCGGGACAGGGTTTTCATGAGCAGTTCTTC
length: 14; V: TRBV14; D: -; J: TRBJ1-2; size: -; CDR3: CASSQQGSPYGYTF; DNA: TGTGCCAGCAGCCAACAGGGAAGCCCATATGGCTACACCTTC
length: 13; V: TRBV6-1; D: -; J: TRBJ1-5; size: few; CDR3: CASSPKRAQPQHF; DNA: TGTGCCAGCAGCCCTAAACGGGCTCAGCCCCAGCATTTT
length: 14; V: TRBV20-1; D: -; J: TRBJ1-6; size: medium-sized; CDR3: CSASLRHTNSPLHF; DNA: TGCAGTGCTTCACTGAGACATACAAATTCACCCCTCCACTTT
length: 14; V: TRBV5-1; D: -; J: TRBJ1-2; size: -; CDR3: CASSPDRDSGGYTF; DNA: TGCGCCAGCAGCCCTGATCGGGACTCGGGCGGCTACACCTTC
length: 16; V: TRBV21-1; D: -; J: TRBJ1-3; size: -; CDR3: CASSKALRTAGNTIYF; DNA: TGTGCCAGCAGCAAAGCGCTAAGGACAGCTGGAAACACCATATATTTT
length: 13; V: TRBV6-1; D: -; J: TRBJ1-1; size: -; CDR3: CASTEGSYTEAFF; DNA: TGTGCCAGCACTGAGGGCTCGTACACTGAAGCTTTCTTT
length: 13; V: TRBV7-2; D: -; J: TRBJ1-6; size: few; CDR3: CASSLGGNSPLHF; DNA: TGTGCCAGCAGCTTGGGGGGTAATTCACCCCTCCACTTT
length: 16; V: TRBV14; D: -; J: TRBJ2-2; size: few; CDR3: CASSQDPGQNTGELFF; DNA: TGTGCCAGCAGCCAAGACCCGGGACAGAACACCGGGGAGCTGTTTTTT
length: 15; V: TRBV6-4; D: -; J: TRBJ2-6; size: -; CDR3: CASSDSSSGANVLTF; DNA: TGTGCCAGCAGTGACTCCAGCTCTGGGGCCAACGTCCTGACTTTC
length: 15; V: TRBV6-1; D: TRBD1; J: TRBJ1-1; size: -; CDR3: CASSPLTGGNTEAFF; DNA: TGTGCCAGCAGTCCATTGACAGGGGGCAACACTGAAGCTTTCTTT
length: 14; V: TRBV7-9; D: -; J: TRBJ1-2; size: few; CDR3: CASSLVAGTYGYTF; DNA: TGTGCCAGCAGCTTAGTTGCGGGGACCTATGGCTACACCTTC
length: 13; V: TRBV6-5; D: -; J: TRBJ1-5; size: few; CDR3: CASSLGEEQPQHF; DNA: TGTGCCAGCAGTTTAGGGGAGGAACAGCCCCAGCATTTT
length: 13; V: TRBV27; D: -; J: TRBJ2-7; size: -; CDR3: CASSFEPAYEQYF; DNA: TGTGCCAGCAGTTTCGAACCTGCTTACGAGCAGTACTTC
length: 15; V: TRBV7-9; D: -; J: TRBJ1-6; size: -; CDR3: CASSPSSGTNSPLHF; DNA: TGTGCCAGCAGCCCTTCTAGTGGGACAAATTCACCCCTCCACTTT
length: 13; V: TRBV20-1; D: -; J: TRBJ2-1; size: -; CDR3: CSATPGLALEQFF; DNA: TGCAGTGCTACACCGGGTCTAGCCCTAGAGCAGTTCTTC
length: 15; V: TRBV12-3/TRBV12-4; D: TRBD1; J: TRBJ1-2; size: -; CDR3: CASSLGQGALYGYTF; DNA: TGTGCCAGCAGTTTAGGACAGGGGGCTCTCTATGGCTACACCTTC
length: 15; V: TRBV7-9; D: TRBD2; J: TRBJ2-7; size: -; CDR3: CASSLVGTSGVQQYF; DNA: TGTGCCAGCAGCTTAGTGGGGACTAGCGGGGTCCAGCAGTACTTC
length: 13; V: TRBV10-3; D: -; J: TRBJ1-5; size: medium-sized; CDR3: CATGAGDAQPQHF; DNA: TGTGCCACCGGGGCAGGGGACGCTCAGCCCCAGCATTTT
length: 14; V: TRBV7-2; D: TRBD1; J: TRBJ1-5; size: few; CDR3: CASRQGQGNQPQHF; DNA: TGTGCCAGCAGACAGGGACAGGGCAATCAGCCCCAGCATTTT
length: 14; V: TRBV6-1; D: -; J: TRBJ2-2; size: -; CDR3: CASSEEASSGELFF; DNA: TGTGCCAGCAGTGAAGAGGCCTCCTCCGGGGAGCTGTTTTTT
length: 14; V: TRBV5-4; D: TRBD1; J: TRBJ1-2; size: -; CDR3: CASSWDRGNYGYTF; DNA: TGTGCCAGCAGCTGGGACAGGGGGAACTATGGCTACACCTTC
length: 15; V: TRBV2; D: TRBD1; J: TRBJ1-5; size: few; CDR3: CASSGAAGGNQPQHF; DNA: TGTGCCAGCAGTGGGGCGGCAGGGGGTAATCAGCCCCAGCATTTT
length: 13; V: TRBV20-1; D: -; J: TRBJ2-3; size: few; CDR3: CSASALGTDTQYF; DNA: TGCAGTGCTAGCGCCTTGGGCACAGATACGCAGTATTTT
length: 16; V: TRBV6-1; D: TRBD1; J: TRBJ1-2; size: few; CDR3: CASSLTGAITNYGYTF; DNA: TGTGCCAGCAGTCTGACAGGGGCGATCACTAACTATGGCTACACCTTC
length: 15; V: TRBV11-1; D: -; J: TRBJ1-3; size: -; CDR3: CASSLGGSSGNTIYF; DNA: TGTGCCAGCAGCTTAGGAGGAAGCTCTGGAAACACCATATATTTT
length: 13; V: TRBV20-1; D: -; J: TRBJ1-1; size: few; CDR3: CSARYAGNTEAFF; DNA: TGCAGTGCTAGATACGCAGGGAACACTGAAGCTTTCTTT
length: 11; V: TRBV20-1; D: -; J: TRBJ2-7; size: -; CDR3: CSARQSYEQYF; DNA: TGCAGTGCTAGACAGAGTTACGAGCAGTACTTC
length: 11; V: TRBV19; D: -; J: TRBJ1-1; size: -; CDR3: CASTQGVEGFF; DNA: TGTGCCAGTACCCAGGGAGTGGAGGGTTTCTTT
length: 12; V: TRBV29-1; D: TRBD2; J: TRBJ2-7; size: -; CDR3: CSAGGETYEQYF; DNA: TGCAGCGCCGGGGGGGAGACCTACGAGCAGTACTTC
length: 16; V: TRBV11-2; D: TRBD1; J: TRBJ1-6; size: -; CDR3: CASSLDLGTGTSPLHF; DNA: TGTGCCAGCAGCTTAGATCTGGGGACAGGGACGTCACCCCTCCACTTT
length: 15; V: TRBV7-3; D: TRBD2; J: TRBJ2-2; size: -; CDR3: CASSPSGGNTGELFF; DNA: TGTGCCAGCAGCCCCTCGGGGGGGAACACCGGGGAGCTGTTTTTT
length: 15; V: TRBV6-4; D: -; J: TRBJ1-2; size: -; CDR3: CASTRSRAVDYGYTF; DNA: TGTGCCAGCACCAGAAGCAGGGCCGTAGATTATGGCTACACCTTC